This T cell receptor beta chain is drawn from a study of human T cells and chemical hapten exposure. The CDR3 is 15 amino acids. Germline-derived CDR1 and CDR2 are MNHEY and SMNVEV (reference sequence). Trimming took off 0 bases at V and 2 bases at J, with 11 bases between the two ends. TCRdb redid the calling of the RACE reads with MiXCR, one entry per CDR3 protein. The table records 84,000 or so distinct CDR3 sequences, 10% to 13% of them present only once. The sample's time point: patch test 1, 2 weeks after DPC sensitization. Stated treatment: therapeutic diphenylcyclopropenone sensitization with weekly scalp DPC.

This sequence was found in a man aged 40-50 years with alopecia areata. Some clones in this sample may be carry-over from other donors' samples. The gene calls are TRBV27 and TRBJ2-7; the D gene is possibly TRBD2 (5 bases). The sample in question was whole blood, obtained in connection with sensitization to the hapten diphenylcyclopropenone (DPC). The CDR3 DNA reads TGTGCCAGCAGTTTATCGCCGAGGGAAACCTACGAGCAGTACGTC. Encoded protein: CASSLSPRETYEQYV.